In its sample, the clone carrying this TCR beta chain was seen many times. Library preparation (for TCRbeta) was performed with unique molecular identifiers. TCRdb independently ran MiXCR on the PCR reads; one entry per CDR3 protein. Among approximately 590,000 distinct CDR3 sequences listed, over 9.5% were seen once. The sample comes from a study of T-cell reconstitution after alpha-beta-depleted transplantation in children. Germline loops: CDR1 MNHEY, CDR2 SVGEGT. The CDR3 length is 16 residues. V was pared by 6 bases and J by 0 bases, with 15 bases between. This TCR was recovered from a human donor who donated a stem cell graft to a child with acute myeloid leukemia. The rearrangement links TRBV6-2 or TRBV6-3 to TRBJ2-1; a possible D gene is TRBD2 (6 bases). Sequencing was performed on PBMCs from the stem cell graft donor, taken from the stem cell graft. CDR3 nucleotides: TGTGCCAGCAGCTCGATAGCGGCGAGCTCCTACAATGAGCAGTTCTTC. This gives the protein CASSSIAASSYNEQFF.